The rows below give T cell receptor beta chains drawn from one sample of a study of preoperative IRX-2 immunotherapy in early breast cancer. Assay used: immunoSEQ multiplex PCR; TCRdb lists only in-frame clones, some missing. The table records more than 20,000 clones, about four fifths of them present only once. The material sequenced was lymph node tissue, taken before IRX-2 immunotherapy. These receptor sequences come from a human donor with breast cancer. CDR3s include the opening cysteine and the closing phenylalanine or tryptophan. The order of the fields is V gene, J gene, D gene, clone size, CDR3 DNA, CDR3 protein. D genes are given only for firm matches. The size of a clone is reported for some rows only, either as once, few or many, or as a class for expanded clones.

>TRBV6-8|TRBJ2-3|NA|NA
TGTGCCAGCAGTTACGGCACCACAGATACGCAGTATTTT
CASSYGTTDTQYF
>TRBV29-1|TRBJ1-4|TRBD1|NA
TGCAGCGTCGGGAATGGACAGGGGGCTTCGGTGGTTGAAAAACTGTTTTTT
CSVGNGQGASVVEKLFF
>TRBV15|TRBJ1-2|NA|few
TGTGCCACCAGCAGAGGCGCTGGACCCAACTATGGCTACACCTTC
CATSRGAGPNYGYTF
>TRBV7-1|TRBJ1-4|TRBD1|NA
TGTGCCAGCAGCATGACAGGGGATGAAAAACTGTTTTTT
CASSMTGDEKLFF
>TRBV6-8|TRBJ1-2|NA|NA
TGTGCCAGCAGTTATGCAGGCGGTGGCTACACCTTC
CASSYAGGGYTF
>TRBV11-3|TRBJ1-2|TRBD1|NA
TGTGCCAGCAGCCAAGGGACAGTCAATAACTATGGCTACACCTTC
CASSQGTVNNYGYTF
>TRBV19|TRBJ1-1|NA|NA
TGTGGAGCGGGGAGTCGCACTGAAGCTTTCTTT
CGAGSRTEAFF
>TRBV22-1|TRBJ2-1|NA|NA
TGTGCCACCAGTGACCCTACAGGGGGCGAATATTCCTACAATGAGCAGTTCTTC
CATSDPTGGEYSYNEQFF
>TRBV6-8|TRBJ1-1|NA|NA
TGTGCCAGCAGTGACCTCCCCCGAAGGACGCAGAACACTGAAGCTTTCTTT
CASSDLPRRTQNTEAFF
>TRBV19|TRBJ2-7|TRBD1|NA
TGTGCCAGTAGTATGGCCCGAGGACAGGGGATAGGCGAGCAGTACTTC
CASSMARGQGIGEQYF
>TRBV7-6|TRBJ2-1|NA|NA
TGTGCCAGCAGAACACCTGGAAGGCCCTACAATGAGCAGTTCTTC
CASRTPGRPYNEQFF
>TRBV6-8|TRBJ2-7|TRBD1|NA
TGTGCCAGCAGTTCTCCGGGACAGGCCTACGAGCAGTACTTC
CASSSPGQAYEQYF
>TRBV6-8|TRBJ2-3|NA|NA
TGTGCCATCACCAAAGGAGGGGAAGCAGATACGCAGTATTTT
CAITKGGEADTQYF
>TRBV6-1|TRBJ1-2|NA|NA
TGTGCCAGCAGTGAAGTCCCATTAGCTTGGTATGGCTACACCTTC
CASSEVPLAWYGYTF
>TRBV5-1|TRBJ1-2|NA|NA
TGCGCCAGCAGCCTAGACCCGACGGGGCCGGGAGGCTACACCTTC
CASSLDPTGPGGYTF
>TRBV11-3|TRBJ2-5|NA|NA
TGTGCCAGCAGCCAAGGGGGGGACAGTCAAGAGACCCAGTACTTC
CASSQGGDSQETQYF
>TRBV6-8|TRBJ2-5|NA|few
TGTGCCAGCAGTTACCCTGGGGGCGGGGAAGAGACCCAGTACTTC
CASSYPGGGEETQYF
>TRBV30|TRBJ2-5|NA|NA
TGTGCCTGGAATCCGGGTGGGCAAGAGACCCAGTACTTC
CAWNPGGQETQYF
>TRBV5-1|TRBJ2-7|NA|once
TGCGCCAGCAGCCCTAGGGGGGTAGGGTCCTACGAGCAGTACTTC
CASSPRGVGSYEQYF
>TRBV11-3|TRBJ1-1|TRBD1|NA
TGTGCCAGCAGCTTGGGGACAGGGCGTAGTCCGAAAGCTTTCTTT
CASSLGTGRSPKAFF
>TRBV7-6|TRBJ2-6|NA|NA
TGTGCCAGCAGCTTAACGACGTCCGGGGCCAACGTCCTGACTTTC
CASSLTTSGANVLTF
>TRBV7-4|TRBJ1-1|NA|NA
TGTGCCAGCAGCTTATCCGTAAACACTGAAGCTTTCTTT
CASSLSVNTEAFF
>TRBV6-8|TRBJ1-5|NA|few
TGTGCCAGCAGTTACTCGAGAGGGGGTTATGTTGCCCAGCATTTT
CASSYSRGGYVAQHF
>TRBV1|TRBJ2-2|NA|NA
TGCGCCAGCAGCCAAGATCTGGGAACAAACACCGGGGAGCTGTTTTTT
CASSQDLGTNTGELFF
>TRBV15|TRBJ1-2|NA|NA
TGTGCCACCAGCAGAGAAAGGGTTGCGACTGGAGGCTACACCTTC
CATSRERVATGGYTF
>TRBV23-1|TRBJ2-6|TRBD1|NA
TGCGCCAGCAGCTTGGGGACAGGGCACATTGGGGCCAACGTCCTGACTTTC
CASSLGTGHIGANVLTF
>TRBV19|TRBJ1-2|TRBD1|NA
TGTGCCAGTAGTATAGGGACAGGGAACTATGGCTACACCTTC
CASSIGTGNYGYTF
>TRBV19|TRBJ1-1|TRBD1|NA
TGTGCCAGTAGTTTTACCGGGACAGGGAACACTGAAGCTTTCTTT
CASSFTGTGNTEAFF
>TRBV6-8|TRBJ2-2|NA|few
TGTGCCATTAGAACTACGGGAGACACCGGGGAGCTGTTTTTT
CAIRTTGDTGELFF
>TRBV23-1|TRBJ2-1|NA|NA
TGCGCCAGCAGCTTCCGGACAGAAAACAATGAGCAGTTCTTC
CASSFRTENNEQFF
>TRBV7-1|TRBJ1-6|NA|NA
TGTGCCAGCAGCTTGGATAGGTCGGCGGCTTCACCCCTCCACTTT
CASSLDRSAASPLHF
>TRBV15|TRBJ2-5|NA|NA
TGTGCCACCAGCAGAGATCTAAGCACCCGGGGAGAGACCCAGTACTTC
CATSRDLSTRGETQYF
>TRBV11-3|TRBJ2-1|TRBD2|NA
TGTGCCAGCAGCTTAGGTCTAGCGGGGATTCAGAATGAGCAGTTCTTC
CASSLGLAGIQNEQFF
>TRBV15|TRBJ1-1|TRBD1|once
TGTGCCAGCAGCTTAGGTTTTAGGGGGCAGACTGAAGCTTTCTTT
CASSLGFRGQTEAFF
>TRBV23-1|TRBJ2-5|NA|NA
TGCGCCAGCAGCAGGGGAGTTGAAGAGACCCAGTACTTC
CASSRGVEETQYF
>TRBV11-3|TRBJ1-5|NA|NA
TGTGCCAGCAGCCCAAGCGTCAGGACAGTATCTCAGCCCCAGCATTTT
CASSPSVRTVSQPQHF
>TRBV19|TRBJ2-3|TRBD2|NA
TGTGCCAGTAGTATAGATCAAGGCAGCGGGGGGTCTCCTAGCACAGATACGCAGTATTTT
CASSIDQGSGGSPSTDTQYF
>TRBV18|TRBJ1-2|NA|NA
TGTGCCAGCTCACCATCGAGCGGGAGGAAATCCTTTAACTATGGCTACACCTTC
CASSPSSGRKSFNYGYTF
>TRBV6-8|TRBJ1-5|NA|NA
TGTGCCATCAGTGCCGGGGGCATCAATCAGCCCCAGCATTTT
CAISAGGINQPQHF
>TRBV28|TRBJ1-2|NA|NA
TGTGCCAGCAGAGCCCCCCAGGGCGGCGGCTATGGCTACACCTTC
CASRAPQGGGYGYTF
>TRBV4-1|TRBJ2-6|NA|NA
TGCGCCAGCAGCCAAGATTGGTCACAGGCTGGGGCCAACGTCCTGACTTTC
CASSQDWSQAGANVLTF
>TRBV6-8|TRBJ2-3|NA|NA
TGTGCCAGCAGTCCCCCTGTGGTCACAGATACGCAGTATTTT
CASSPPVVTDTQYF
>TRBV11-3|TRBJ1-3|TRBD1|few
TGTGCCAGCAGCCCGTGGACAGGCTCGGGGGGAAACACCATATATTTT
CASSPWTGSGGNTIYF
>TRBV19|TRBJ1-2|TRBD1|NA
TGTGCCAGTAGTCCTCGGGGACAGGGGAGATCTCCGGATGGCTACACCTTC
CASSPRGQGRSPDGYTF
>TRBV11-3|TRBJ1-1|NA|NA
TGTGCCAGCAGCTTATGGGGGGTGAACACTGAAGCTTTCTTT
CASSLWGVNTEAFF
>TRBV19|TRBJ2-2|NA|NA
TGTGCCAGTCGGGCAGGTGTTGGAGGGGAGCTGTTTTTT
CASRAGVGGELFF
>TRBV6-8|TRBJ1-2|NA|NA
TGTGCCAGCAGCGCCGGACCTTTGAACTATGGCTACACCTTC
CASSAGPLNYGYTF
>TRBV28|TRBJ1-4|NA|NA
TGTGCCAGCAGTTTGGTGACAGCTTCTAATGAAAAACTGTTTTTT
CASSLVTASNEKLFF
>TRBV6-8|TRBJ2-7|NA|NA
TGTGCCAGCAGTTACGACAGCTCCTACGAGCAGTACTTC
CASSYDSSYEQYF
>TRBV6-8|TRBJ1-2|NA|NA
TGTGCCAGCAGACGGGAAGCCTTCTATGGCTACACCTTC
CASRREAFYGYTF
>TRBV6-8|TRBJ1-1|NA|NA
TGTGCCAGCATCCGGAAGGGAGATGGAGCTTTCTTT
CASIRKGDGAFF
>TRBV6-8|TRBJ1-1|NA|NA
TGTGCCAGCAGAAGGGGAATTAGGACAGCAGCTGAAGCTTTCTTT
CASRRGIRTAAEAFF
>TRBV6-8|TRBJ2-2|TRBD1|NA
TGTGCCAGCAGTTCTGGACAGGGAGCCGGGGAGCTGTTTTTT
CASSSGQGAGELFF
>TRBV6-8|TRBJ2-2|NA|NA
TGTGCCAGCAGTTATTCCCACAGGGTGAAAACCGGGGAGCTGTTTTTT
CASSYSHRVKTGELFF
>TRBV7-7|TRBJ2-1|TRBD2|NA
TGTGCCAGCAGCCCAGGACTAGCGGGGGGCCTCAACTACAATGAGCAGTTCTTC
CASSPGLAGGLNYNEQFF
>TRBV10-1|TRBJ1-5|NA|once
TGCGCCAGCAGTGAGACGCTGAAAGGGAATCAGCCCCAGCATTTT
CASSETLKGNQPQHF
>TRBV6-8|TRBJ2-3|TRBD2|NA
TGTGCCAGCAGTTACTCCGCACTAGCGGGGGGGCCGTTGGGCGTCACAGATACGCAGTATTTT
CASSYSALAGGPLGVTDTQYF
>TRBV6-8|TRBJ2-1|TRBD2|few
TGTGCCAGCAGACCAAGCGGGGGGATAGGTGAGCAGTTCTTC
CASRPSGGIGEQFF
>TRBV6-7|TRBJ1-6|NA|NA
TGTGCCAGCATCCACAGGGAGCTCTATTCACCCCTCCACTTT
CASIHRELYSPLHF